The TCR beta chain described here comes from a study of identical twins. Template switching, a step in the protocol, added a universal primer site, and cDNA carried unique molecular identifiers. Each CDR3 protein is one row after TCRdb ran MiXCR on the 5' RACE reads. The sample holds under 450,000 distinct CDR3 sequences; roughly 20% are singletons and the top ten take 10% to 15%. Trimming took 4 bases from V and 2 from J, leaving 24 bases between them. This CDR3 is built from 18 residues. CDR1 and CDR2 from the germline V gene are SGHDT and YYEEEE. Material for sequencing was naive T cells sorted from blood. The V and J genes are TRBV5-6 and TRBJ2-5; D may be TRBD2 (6 bases). This sequence originates from a man over 45 in good health. CDR3 region: CASSDETRGLGVQETQYF. The CDR3 DNA reads TGTGCCAGCAGCGACGAGACTAGAGGGCTTGGGGTACAAGAGACCCAGTACTTC.